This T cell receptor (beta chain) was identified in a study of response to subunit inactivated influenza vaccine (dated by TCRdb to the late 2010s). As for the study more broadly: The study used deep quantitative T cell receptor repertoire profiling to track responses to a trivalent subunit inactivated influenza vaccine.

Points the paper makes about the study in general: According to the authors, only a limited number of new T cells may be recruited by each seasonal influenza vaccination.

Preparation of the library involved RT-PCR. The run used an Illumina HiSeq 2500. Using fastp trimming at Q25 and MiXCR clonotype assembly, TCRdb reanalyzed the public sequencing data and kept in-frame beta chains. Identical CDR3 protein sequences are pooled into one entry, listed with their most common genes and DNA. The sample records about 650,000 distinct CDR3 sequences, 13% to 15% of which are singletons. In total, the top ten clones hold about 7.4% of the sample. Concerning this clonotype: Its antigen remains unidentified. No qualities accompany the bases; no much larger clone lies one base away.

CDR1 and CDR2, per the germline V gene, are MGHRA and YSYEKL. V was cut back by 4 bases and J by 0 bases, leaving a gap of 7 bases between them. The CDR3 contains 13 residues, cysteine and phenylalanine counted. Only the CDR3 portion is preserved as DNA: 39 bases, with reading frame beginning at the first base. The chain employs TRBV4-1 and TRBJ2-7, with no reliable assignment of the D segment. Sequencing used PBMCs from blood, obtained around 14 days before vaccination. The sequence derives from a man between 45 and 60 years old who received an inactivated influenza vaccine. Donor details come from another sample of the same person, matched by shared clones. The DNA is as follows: TGCGCCAGCAGCCCTACCCACTCCTACGAGCAGTACTTC. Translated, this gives CASSPTHSYEQYF.